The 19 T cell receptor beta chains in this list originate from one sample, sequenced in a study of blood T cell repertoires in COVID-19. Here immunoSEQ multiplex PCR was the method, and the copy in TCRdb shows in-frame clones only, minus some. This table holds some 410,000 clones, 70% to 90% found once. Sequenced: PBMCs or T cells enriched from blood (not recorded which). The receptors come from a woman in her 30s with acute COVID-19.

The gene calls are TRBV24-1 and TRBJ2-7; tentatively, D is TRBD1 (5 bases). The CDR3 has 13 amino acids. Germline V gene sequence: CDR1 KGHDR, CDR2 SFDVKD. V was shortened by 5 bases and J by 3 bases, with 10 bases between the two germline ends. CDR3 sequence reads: CATSAQGLYEQYF. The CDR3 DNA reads TGTGCCACCAGTGCTCAGGGCCTCTACGAGCAGTACTTC.

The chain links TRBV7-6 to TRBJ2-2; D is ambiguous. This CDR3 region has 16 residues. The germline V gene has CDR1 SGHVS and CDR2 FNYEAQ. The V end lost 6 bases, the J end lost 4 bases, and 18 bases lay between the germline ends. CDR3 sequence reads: CASSQTTVRGTGELFF. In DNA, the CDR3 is TGTGCCAGCAGTCAAACAACGGTCCGAGGCACCGGGGAGCTGTTTTTT.

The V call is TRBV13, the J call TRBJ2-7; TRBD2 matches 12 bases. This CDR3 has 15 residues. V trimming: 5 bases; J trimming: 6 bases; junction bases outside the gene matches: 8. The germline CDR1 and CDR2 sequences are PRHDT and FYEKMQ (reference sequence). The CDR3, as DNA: TGTGCCAGCAGCGCCCTAGCGGGGGGGCTTGCCGAGCAGTACTTC. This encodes CASSALAGGLAEQYF. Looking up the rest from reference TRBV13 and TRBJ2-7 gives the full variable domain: AAGVIQSPRHLIKEKRETATLKCYPIPRHDTVYWYQQGPGQDPQFLISFYEKMQSDKGSIPDRFSAQQFSDYHSELNMSSLELGDSALYFCASSALAGGLAEQYFGPGTRLTVT.

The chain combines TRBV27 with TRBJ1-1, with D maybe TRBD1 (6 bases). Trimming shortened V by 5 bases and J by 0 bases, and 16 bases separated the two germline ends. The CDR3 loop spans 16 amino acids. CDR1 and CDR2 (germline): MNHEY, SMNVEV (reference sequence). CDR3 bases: TGTGCCAGCAGTCCCCAGGGGAGGGGGTTGAACACTGAAGCTTTCTTT. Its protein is CASSPQGRGLNTEAFF.

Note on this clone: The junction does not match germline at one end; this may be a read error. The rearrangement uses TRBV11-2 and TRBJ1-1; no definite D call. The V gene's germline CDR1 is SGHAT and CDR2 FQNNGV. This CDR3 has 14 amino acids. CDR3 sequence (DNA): TGTGCCAGCAGCTTAGTCGAAGGTATGCGGCGGTCGGATTTT. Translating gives CASSLVEGMRRSDF.

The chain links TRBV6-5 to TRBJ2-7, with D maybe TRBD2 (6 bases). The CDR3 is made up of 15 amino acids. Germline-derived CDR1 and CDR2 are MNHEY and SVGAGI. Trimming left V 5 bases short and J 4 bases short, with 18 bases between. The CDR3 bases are TGTGCCAGCAGTACCCGACTAGAGTGGGGTTACGAGCAGTACTTC. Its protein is CASSTRLEWGYEQYF.

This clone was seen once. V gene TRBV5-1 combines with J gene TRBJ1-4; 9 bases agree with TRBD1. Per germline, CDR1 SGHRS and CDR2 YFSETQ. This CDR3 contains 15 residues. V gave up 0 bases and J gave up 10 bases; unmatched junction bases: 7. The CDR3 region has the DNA TGCGCCAGCAGCTTGGAAGGGACAGGGTCAGGAAAACTGTTTTTT. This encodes CASSLEGTGSGKLFF.

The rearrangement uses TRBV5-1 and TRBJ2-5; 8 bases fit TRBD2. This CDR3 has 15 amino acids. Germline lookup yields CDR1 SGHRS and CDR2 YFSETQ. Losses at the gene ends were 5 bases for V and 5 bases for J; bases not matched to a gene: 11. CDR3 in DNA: TGCGCCAGCAGTCGTAACGGGGGGGCCAGGGAGACCCAGTACTTC. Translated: CASSRNGGARETQYF.

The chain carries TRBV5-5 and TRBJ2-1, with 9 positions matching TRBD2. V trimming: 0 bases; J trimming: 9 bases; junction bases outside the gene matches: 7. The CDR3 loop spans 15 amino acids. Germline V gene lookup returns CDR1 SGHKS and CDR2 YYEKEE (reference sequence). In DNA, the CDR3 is TGTGCCAGCAGCTTGGTTGGGACTAGCTCAAGTGAGCAGTTCTTC. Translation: CASSLVGTSSSEQFF.

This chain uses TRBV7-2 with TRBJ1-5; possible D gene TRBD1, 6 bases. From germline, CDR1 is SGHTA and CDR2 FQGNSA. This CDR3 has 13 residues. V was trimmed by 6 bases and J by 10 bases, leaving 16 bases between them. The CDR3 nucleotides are TGTGCCAGCAGTCCAGGGGTACAGGGTCCCCAGCATTTT. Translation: CASSPGVQGPQHF.

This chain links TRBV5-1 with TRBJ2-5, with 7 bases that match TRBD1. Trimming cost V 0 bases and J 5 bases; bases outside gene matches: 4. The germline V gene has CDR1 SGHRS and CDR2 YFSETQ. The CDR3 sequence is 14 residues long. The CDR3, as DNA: TGCGCCAGCAGCTTGGAGGGGGCTGGTGAGACCCAGTACTTC. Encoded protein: CASSLEGAGETQYF. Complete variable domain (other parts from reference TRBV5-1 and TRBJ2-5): KAGVTQTPRYLIKTRGQQVTLSCSPISGHRSVSWYQQTPGQGLQFLFEYFSETQRNKGNFPGRFSGRQFSNSRSEMNVSTLELGDSALYLCASSLEGAGETQYFGPGTRLLVL.

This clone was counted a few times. CDR3 bases: TGTGCCAGCAGTGATCCGGGGTACGAGCAGTACTTC. Amino acids: CASSDPGYEQYF. This chain connects TRBV6-1 to TRBJ2-7; the D gene is possibly TRBD2 (5 bases). The germline V gene has CDR1 MNHNS and CDR2 SASEGT. Trimming removed 3 bases at V and 4 bases at J, with 7 bases between. The CDR3 spans 12 residues.

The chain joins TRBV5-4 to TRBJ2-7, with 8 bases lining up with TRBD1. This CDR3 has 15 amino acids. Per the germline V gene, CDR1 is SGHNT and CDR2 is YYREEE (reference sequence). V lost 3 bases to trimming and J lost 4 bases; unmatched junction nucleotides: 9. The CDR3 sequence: CASSSPDRAEYEQYF. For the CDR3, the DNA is TGTGCCAGCAGCTCCCCGGACAGGGCGGAGTACGAGCAGTACTTC.

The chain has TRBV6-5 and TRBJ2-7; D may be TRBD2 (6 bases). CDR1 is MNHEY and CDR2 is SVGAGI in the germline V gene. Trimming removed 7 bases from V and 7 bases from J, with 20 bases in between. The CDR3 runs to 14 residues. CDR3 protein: CASKSGGAFWEQYF. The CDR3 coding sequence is TGTGCCAGCAAGTCCGGCGGGGCCTTTTGGGAGCAGTACTTC.

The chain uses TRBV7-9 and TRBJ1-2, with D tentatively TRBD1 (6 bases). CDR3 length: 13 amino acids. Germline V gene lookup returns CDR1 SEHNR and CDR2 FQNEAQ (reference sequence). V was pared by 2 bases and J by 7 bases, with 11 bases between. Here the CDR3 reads CASSLYGGPGYTF. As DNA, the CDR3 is TGTGCCAGCAGCTTATACGGGGGGCCTGGCTACACCTTC. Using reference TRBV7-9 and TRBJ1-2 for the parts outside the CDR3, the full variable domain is DTGVSQNPRHKITKRGQNVTFRCDPISEHNRLYWYRQTLGQGPEFLTYFQNEAQLEKSRLLSDRFSAERPKGSFSTLEIQRTEQGDSAMYLCASSLYGGPGYTFGSGTRLTVV.

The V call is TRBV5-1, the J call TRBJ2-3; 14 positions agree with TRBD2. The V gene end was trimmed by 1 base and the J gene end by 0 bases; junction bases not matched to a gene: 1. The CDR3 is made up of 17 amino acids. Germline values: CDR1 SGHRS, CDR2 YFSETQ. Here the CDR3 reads CASSLRTSGGSTDTQYF. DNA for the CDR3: TGCGCCAGCAGCTTGCGGACTAGCGGGGGGAGCACAGATACGCAGTATTTT.

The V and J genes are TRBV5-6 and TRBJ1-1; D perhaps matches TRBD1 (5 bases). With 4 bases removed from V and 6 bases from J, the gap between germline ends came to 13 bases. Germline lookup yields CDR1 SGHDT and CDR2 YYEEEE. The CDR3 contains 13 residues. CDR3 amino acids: CASSMIRDSEAFF. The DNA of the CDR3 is TGTGCCAGCAGCATGATCAGGGACTCTGAAGCTTTCTTT.

Written as DNA, the CDR3 is TGTGCCAGCAGCTTAAATGAGGGGGCCGCGGACACTGAAGCTTTCTTT. Its translation is CASSLNEGAADTEAFF. The rearrangement uses TRBV7-9 and TRBJ1-1; 7 positions agree with TRBD1. Germline CDR1 is SEHNR and CDR2 is FQNEAQ (reference sequence). This CDR3 has 16 amino acids. The V and J ends lost 2 bases and 3 bases, in that order; junction bases with no gene match: 9.

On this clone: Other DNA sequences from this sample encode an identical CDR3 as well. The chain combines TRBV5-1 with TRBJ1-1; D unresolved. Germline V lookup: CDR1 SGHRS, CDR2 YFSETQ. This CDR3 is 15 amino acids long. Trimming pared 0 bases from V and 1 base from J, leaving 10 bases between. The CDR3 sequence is CASSLAGGENTEAFF. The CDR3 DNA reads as TGCGCCAGCAGCTTGGCAGGTGGTGAGAACACTGAAGCTTTCTTT.